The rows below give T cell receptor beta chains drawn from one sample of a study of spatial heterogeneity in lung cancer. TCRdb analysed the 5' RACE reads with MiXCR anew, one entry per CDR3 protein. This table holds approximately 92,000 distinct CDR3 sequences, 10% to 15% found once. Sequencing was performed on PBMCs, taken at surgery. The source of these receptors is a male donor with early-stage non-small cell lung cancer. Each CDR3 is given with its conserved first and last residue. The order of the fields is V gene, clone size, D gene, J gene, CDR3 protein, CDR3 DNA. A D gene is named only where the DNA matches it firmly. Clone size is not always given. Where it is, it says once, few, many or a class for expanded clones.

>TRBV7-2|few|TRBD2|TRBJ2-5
CASSLDGGAETQYF
TGTGCCAGCAGCTTAGACGGGGGGGCTGAGACCCAGTACTTC
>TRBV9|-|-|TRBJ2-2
CASSPFEINTGELFF
TGTGCCAGCAGCCCGTTTGAGATTAACACCGGGGAGCTGTTTTTT
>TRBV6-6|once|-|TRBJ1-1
CASSYSSSLAFF
TGTGCCAGCAGTTACTCGTCAAGTCTGGCTTTCTTT
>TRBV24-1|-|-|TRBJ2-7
CATSETGTLSSYEQYF
TGTGCCACCAGTGAAACCGGGACATTGTCCTCCTACGAGCAGTACTTC
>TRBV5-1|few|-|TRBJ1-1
CASSYHGDNTEAFF
TGCGCCAGCAGCTACCACGGGGATAACACTGAAGCTTTCTTT
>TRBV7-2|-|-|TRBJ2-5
CASSPGLTQYF
TGTGCCAGCAGCCCGGGGTTGACCCAGTACTTC
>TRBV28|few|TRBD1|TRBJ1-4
CASGTGPNEKLFF
TGTGCCAGCGGGACAGGTCCTAATGAAAAACTGTTTTTT
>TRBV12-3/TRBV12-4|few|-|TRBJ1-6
CASLDEYNSPLHF
TGTGCCAGTCTGGACGAATATAATTCACCCCTCCACTTT
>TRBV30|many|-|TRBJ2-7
CAWSRLGSSYEQYF
TGTGCCTGGAGTCGACTAGGGTCCTCCTACGAGCAGTACTTC
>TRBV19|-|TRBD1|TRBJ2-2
CASMAGQGNTGELFF
TGTGCCAGTATGGCCGGACAGGGAAACACCGGGGAGCTGTTTTTT
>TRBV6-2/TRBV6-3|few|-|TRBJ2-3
CASKLDVTDTQYF
TGTGCCAGCAAACTAGATGTCACAGATACGCAGTATTTT
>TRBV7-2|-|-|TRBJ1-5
CASSPWGGGQPQHF
TGTGCCAGCAGCCCCTGGGGGGGCGGACAGCCCCAGCATTTT
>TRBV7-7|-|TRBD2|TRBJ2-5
CASSLSLAGETQYF
TGTGCTAGCAGCTTAAGCCTAGCGGGAGAGACCCAGTACTTC
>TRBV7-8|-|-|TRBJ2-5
CASSPPMGYQETQYF
TGTGCCAGCAGCCCCCCCATGGGGTACCAAGAGACCCAGTACTTC
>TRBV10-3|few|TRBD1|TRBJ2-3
CAIRLGQLSTDTQYF
TGTGCCATCAGGCTGGGACAGCTTAGCACAGATACGCAGTATTTT
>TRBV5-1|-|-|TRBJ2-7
CASSSAGEQYF
TGCGCCAGCAGCTCGGCAGGCGAGCAGTACTTC
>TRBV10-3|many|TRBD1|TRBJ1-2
CAISGGQGIYYGYTF
TGTGCCATCAGTGGAGGACAGGGAATCTACTATGGCTACACCTTC
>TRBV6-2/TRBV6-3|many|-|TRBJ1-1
CASSTRAPYTEAFF
TGTGCCAGCAGTACCCGCGCACCTTACACTGAAGCTTTCTTT
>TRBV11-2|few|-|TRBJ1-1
CASSWALEATEAFF
TGTGCCAGCAGCTGGGCCCTGGAGGCCACTGAAGCTTTCTTT
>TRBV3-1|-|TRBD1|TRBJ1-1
CASRRTTGGSAEAFF
TGTGCCAGCAGAAGAACGACAGGGGGGAGCGCTGAAGCTTTCTTT
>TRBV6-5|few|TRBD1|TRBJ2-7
CATIKVTGGYEQYF
TGTGCCACAATAAAAGTGACAGGGGGATACGAGCAGTACTTC
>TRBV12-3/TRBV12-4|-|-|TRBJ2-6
CATLPSGRGNVLTF
TGTGCCACCCTCCCATCCGGCAGAGGCAACGTCCTGACTTTC
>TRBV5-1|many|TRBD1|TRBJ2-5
CATKTGPQGTQYF
TGCGCCACCAAGACAGGGCCCCAAGGGACCCAGTACTTC
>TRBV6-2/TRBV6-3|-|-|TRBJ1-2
CASSRQDGYTF
TGTGCCAGCAGTCGACAGGATGGCTACACCTTC
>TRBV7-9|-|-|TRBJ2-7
CASSLGTPSNEQYF
TGTGCCAGCAGCTTGGGGACACCGAGTAACGAGCAGTACTTC
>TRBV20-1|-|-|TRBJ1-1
CSARDSYAGSEAFF
TGCAGTGCTAGAGATTCTTATGCCGGGAGTGAAGCTTTCTTT
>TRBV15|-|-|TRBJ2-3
CATSRATESTDTQYF
TGTGCCACCAGCAGAGCGACAGAGAGCACAGATACGCAGTATTTT
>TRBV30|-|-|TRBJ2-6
CAWTRGRARSGANVLTF
TGTGCCTGGACTCGGGGCAGGGCCCGCTCTGGGGCCAACGTCCTGACTTTC
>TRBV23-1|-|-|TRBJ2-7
CASSQGWAVFRRYF
TGCGCCAGCAGTCAAGGGTGGGCTGTGTTCCGCCGGTACTTC
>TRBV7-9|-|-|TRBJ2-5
CASTTNGPTETQYF
TGTGCCAGCACAACGAACGGACCAACAGAGACCCAGTACTTC
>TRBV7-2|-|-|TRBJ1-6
CASSRIQGGFSPLHF
TGTGCCAGCAGCCGAATACAGGGTGGGTTTTCACCCCTCCACTTT
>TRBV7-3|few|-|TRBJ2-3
CASRQGTGGADTQYF
TGTGCCAGCAGACAGGGCACCGGGGGCGCAGATACGCAGTATTTT
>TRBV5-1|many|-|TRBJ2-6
CASSTSSGANVLTF
TGCGCCAGCAGCACGTCATCTGGGGCCAACGTCCTGACTTTC
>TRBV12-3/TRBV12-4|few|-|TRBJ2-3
CASSFVSTDTQYF
TGTGCCAGCAGTTTTGTGAGCACAGATACGCAGTATTTT
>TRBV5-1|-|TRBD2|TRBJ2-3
CASSLRLAEFTDTQYF
TGCGCCAGCAGCTTGCGGCTAGCGGAATTCACAGATACGCAGTATTTT
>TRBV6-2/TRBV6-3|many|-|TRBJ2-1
CASSRFNEQFF
TGTGCCAGCAGTCGGTTTAATGAGCAGTTCTTC
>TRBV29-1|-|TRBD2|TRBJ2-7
CSVERTSGRSGGEQYF
TGCAGCGTTGAACGGACTAGCGGGAGGTCCGGGGGTGAGCAGTACTTC
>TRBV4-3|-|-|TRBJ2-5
CASSQDTGKETQYF
TGCGCCAGCAGCCAAGATACGGGGAAAGAGACCCAGTACTTC
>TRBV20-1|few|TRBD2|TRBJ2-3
CSASGLAGGAADTQYF
TGCAGTGCTTCGGGACTAGCGGGGGGGGCCGCAGATACGCAGTATTTT
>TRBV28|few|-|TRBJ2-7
CASRGGRQYF
TGTGCCAGCAGGGGGGGCAGGCAGTACTTC
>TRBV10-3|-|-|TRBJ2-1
CAISERGGGDYNEQFF
TGTGCCATCAGTGAACGGGGCGGGGGCGACTACAATGAGCAGTTCTTC
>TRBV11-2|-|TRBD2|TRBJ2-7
CASSSGLAGAEQYF
TGTGCCAGCAGCTCGGGACTAGCGGGAGCGGAGCAGTACTTC
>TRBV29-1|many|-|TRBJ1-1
CSVAAGADTEAFF
TGCAGCGTTGCTGCGGGGGCGGACACTGAAGCTTTCTTT